The following is a T cell receptor beta chain sequence with its context. This clone occurred once. Its antigen target is currently unknown. Qualities for individual bases were not recorded, and no much larger clone is one base off. This sample is drawn from a study of graft-versus-host responses after intestinal transplantation (dated by TCRdb to about 2021). For context, the study as a whole: Recipients received multivisceral, liver-intestinal, or isolated intestinal transplants. Samples from three later patients were sequenced in-house on an Illumina MiSeq with MiXCR processing rather than by the commercial service. Alloreactive clones were identified by sequencing pre-transplant mixed lymphocyte reaction products and comparing these products with unstimulated pre-transplant donor and recipient T cells. Donor T cell macrochimerism was defined as a peak of at least 4% donor T cells among recipient peripheral blood mononuclear cells. Anti-thymocyte globulin induction was given to all recipients, followed by maintenance tacrolimus and steroids for approximately three years. Bulk TCR-beta CDR3 sequencing was used to track graft-versus-host and host-versus-graft alloreactive T cell clones in the graft, circulation and bone marrow after intestinal transplantation. The cohort enrolled about two dozen intestinal transplant recipients, one of whom was a retransplant, and a few patients without pretransplant specimens were excluded.

Overall study outcomes, separate from this receptor: The relatively low number and heterogeneity of intestinal transplant patients limited the conclusions. In patients with donor T cell macrochimerism, the allografts had high GvH to HvG T cell clonal ratios. Early after transplant, peak levels of circulating GvH clones were associated with declines in HvG clones. GvH clones were found in recipient bone marrow, and some of the GvH clones appeared earlier in ileal mucosa or blood, which is consistent with an intestinal mucosal origin.

The time point label, read with the paper, signifies: cells obtained before transplantation from donor or recipient. CD3+CD4+ and CD3+CD8+ populations were FACS-sorted from unstimulated pre-transplant donor and recipient cells taken from spleen or lymph nodes. Libraries were prepared through the immunoSEQ multiplex PCR assay. For most patients, genomic DNA was isolated using the Qiagen DNeasy Blood and Tissue Kit and was shipped frozen to Adaptive Biotechnologies for TCR sequencing. High-throughput TCR-beta CDR3 sequencing of genomic DNA from most patients was performed by Adaptive Biotechnologies. The source study handled its data this way. Adaptive's ImmunoSEQ software was the source of the TCR sequencing data for about 17 patients, while three other patients were processed with MiXCR and VDJtools. CD4 versus CD8 sorting errors were corrected by removing sequences found in both subsets at a frequency ratio below 5:1. CDR3 nucleotide sequences shared between donor and recipient were removed because their origin could not be assigned. At least 2-fold expansion over unstimulated cells and a minimum CFSE-low frequency of 0.002% (template counts) or 0.001% (read counts) were required for clones to be classified as alloreactive. Clones were considered mappable if detected in sequenced pre-transplant spleen, lymph node, or MLR CFSE-low populations of the donor or recipient. Cumulative frequency of alloreactive clones was calculated as a percentage of all sequences weighted by copy number. Held by TCRdb, this immuneACCESS table contains in-frame sequences only and omits some clones. Under half of the omission traces to an unresolved V gene where checked; the cause of the rest is unknown. D and trimming were read from the DNA, whereas the V and J calls and clone size are those reported in that table. The table for this sample lists some 86,000 clones; 88% of them were counted only once. The ten biggest clones cover roughly 0.28% of the sample.

This receptor was taken from a human donor who was the organ donor for an intestinal transplant. Here the sequenced sample was unstimulated CD4+ T cells sorted from spleen or lymph node cells, taken before transplant.

The sequenced DNA: TGTGCCAGCAGCGCCCACAGGGTCGCAGATACGCAGTATTTT. This encodes CASSAHRVADTQYF. The V and J genes are TRBV9 and TRBJ2-3; a weak D assignment points to TRBD1 (6 bases agree). The germline V gene specifies SGDLS as CDR1 and YYNGEE as CDR2. Trimming removed 3 bases from V and 4 bases from J, leaving 12 bases between the germline ends. Spanning cysteine to phenylalanine, the CDR3 consists of 14 amino acids. Solely the CDR3 DNA is kept, with 42 bases framed from the first base.